These 6 T cell receptor beta chains were sequenced from one sample in a study of naive and memory T cell subsets. Points from the study as a whole: Possibly reflecting memory cells re-expressing CD45RA, a few larger clonotypes occurred in naive repertoires, especially CD8.

Two oligonucleotides, mixed equimolar, formed the beta constant-region primer covering TRBC1 and TRBC2. Four rounds of PCR amplified the ligated cDNA using nested alpha and beta constant-region primers plus SP2. TCRdb redid the calling of the UMI-ligation and nested PCR reads with MiXCR, one entry per CDR3 protein. The sample lists over 100,000 distinct CDR3 sequences; more than 14% were seen once. These receptors lack a known antigen. Material for sequencing was naive CD8+ T cells from blood. Receptors were obtained from a human donor in good health.

This clonotype was observed at least ten times. The V and J genes are TRBV29-1 and TRBJ2-7; D tentatively reads TRBD1 or TRBD2 (5 bases each). The CDR3 is made up of 13 amino acids. V dropped 4 bases and J dropped 4 bases, with 14 bases sitting between them. The V gene's germline CDR1 is SQVTM and CDR2 ANQGSEA. This CDR3 reads CSVVSGTTYEQYF. In DNA form, the CDR3 reads TGCAGCGTTGTGTCGGGGACCACGTACGAGCAGTACTTC.

This clonotype was seen more than once but under ten times. The rearrangement joins TRBV19 to TRBJ1-2, with a tentative D call TRBD1 (6 bases). The ends were cut back, 6 bases at V and 6 bases at J, with 20 bases in the middle. There are 15 residues in the CDR3. CDR1 LNHDA and CDR2 SQIVND come from the germline V gene (reference sequence). DNA for the CDR3: TGTGCCAGTAGACCCAGGCACAGGGTAATCGATGGCTACACCTTC. It translates to CASRPRHRVIDGYTF.

This clonotype has only one observation. The genes are TRBV5-1 and TRBJ1-4; no definite D call. CDR1 is SGHRS and CDR2 is YFSETQ in the germline V gene. There are 15 residues in the CDR3. The ends were cut back, 0 bases at V and 10 bases at J, with 16 bases in the middle. DNA for the CDR3: TGCGCCAGCAGCTTGGTGGCAGAGGAGGAGGCAAAACTGTTTTTT. Amino acids: CASSLVAEEEAKLFF.

A note on this clonotype: The germline gene is not matched at one end of the junction; a read error may be the cause. This sequence joins TRBV4-2 and TRBJ2-3; D tentatively reads TRBD1 or TRBD2 (6 bases each). The length of the CDR3 is 18 residues. Per germline, CDR1 LGHNA and CDR2 YNFKEQ. CDR3 residues: CGSSQTQAWGAGTDTQYF. The CDR3 region has the DNA TGTGGCAGCAGCCAGACCCAAGCCTGGGGGGCAGGTACAGATACGCAGTATTTT.

This clonotype was counted only a few times. The CDR3: CASSNADPDQPQHF. The CDR3 nucleotides read TGTGCCAGCTCCAACGCGGACCCTGATCAGCCCCAGCATTTT. The chain links TRBV7-9 to TRBJ1-5; D not resolved. The CDR3 runs to 14 residues. CDR1 is SEHNR and CDR2 is FQNEAQ in the germline V gene (reference sequence). V was pared by 8 bases and J by 5 bases, with 16 bases between. The full variable domain, its missing parts supplied by reference TRBV7-9 and TRBJ1-5, is DTGVSQNPRHKITKRGQNVTFRCDPISEHNRLYWYRQTLGQGPEFLTYFQNEAQLEKSRLLSDRFSAERPKGSFSTLEIQRTEQGDSAMYLCASSNADPDQPQHFGDGTRLSIL.

This clonotype was seen more than once but under ten times. The chain joins TRBV9 to TRBJ2-1, with D maybe TRBD2 (6 bases). This CDR3 is built from 13 residues. Germline V CDR1 and CDR2: SGDLS, YYNGEE. V lost 2 bases and J 5 bases, leaving 8 bases between the germline ends. As DNA, the CDR3 is TGTGCCAGCAGCGTTGGAGGGAACAATGAGCAGTTCTTC. Its translation is CASSVGGNNEQFF.